The clone carrying this T cell receptor (beta chain) was counted only a few times. Its target is unknown. The data originate from a study of regulatory T cells in long-lasting Graves disease. Stated time point: newly diagnosed GD, antithyroid drugs for less than 3 months. PBMC-derived RNA was used for the TCR library. General study findings and limits: Repertoires from persistent disease leaned toward TRBV28, TRBJ1-2 and TRBJ2-5.

The CDR3 spans 20 residues. Germline lookup yields CDR1 SGHRS and CDR2 YFSETQ. V dropped 2 bases and J dropped 1; count of bases not matched to a gene: 16. TCR beta libraries were built with iRepertoire HTBI primers and Arm-PCR of CDR3 regions. TCRdb ran MiXCR on the multiplex PCR reads and lists one entry per CDR3 protein. The sample has about 420,000 distinct CDR3 sequences, around 15% seen once; the top ten hold 23%. These data were also reused for a study on T cells in Graves' hyperthyroidism and ophthalmopathy.

The chain couples TRBV5-1 to TRBJ2-2; TRBD1 agrees at 8 bases. This sequence was found in a woman aged 18-29 years with Graves disease. The input for sequencing was peripheral blood mononuclear cells (PBMCs), taken at new diagnosis, from a patient treated with antithyroid drugs. The CDR3 here is CASSLSTVQGQDWNTGELFF. The CDR3 DNA reads as TGCGCCAGCAGCTTAAGTACGGTACAGGGACAGGACTGGAACACCGGGGAGCTGTTTTTT.